Below, 8 T cell receptor beta chains from the same sample are listed, as sequenced in a study of STAT3 mutations in large granular lymphocyte leukemia. Overall study results and limits: Every T-LGLL patient had at least one immunodominant TCRbeta clonotype.

Their specific antigens are unknown. Profiling relied on immunoSEQ multiplex PCR, and the TCRdb table lists in-frame clones only, not all of them. This sample has several thousand clones, with 85% to 90% found just once. Material for sequencing was peripheral blood mononuclear cells. Source of these receptors: an elderly man with T-cell large granular lymphocyte leukemia. Some clones in this sample may be carry-over from other donors' samples.

The chain uses TRBV7-9 and TRBJ2-1; 8 bases map to TRBD1. After removal of 6 bases from V and 3 bases from J, the junction contained 4 bases not matched to a gene. The germline gives CDR1 SEHNR, CDR2 FQNEAQ (reference sequence). CDR3 length: 14 residues. The CDR3 reads CASSPGQVYNEQFF. In DNA form, the CDR3 reads TGTGCCAGCAGTCCGGGACAGGTCTACAATGAGCAGTTCTTC.

V usage is TRBV13 and J usage is TRBJ1-1, with unresolved D. The V gene lost 5 bases and the J gene lost 0 bases, with 10 bases spanning the gap. Germline CDR1 and CDR2: PRHDT and FYEKMQ (reference sequence). The CDR3 consists of 14 residues. The CDR3 DNA reads TGTGCCAGCAGCCCGACCGAGATGAACACTGAAGCTTTCTTT. It codes for CASSPTEMNTEAFF. The full variable domain, completed using reference TRBV13 and TRBJ1-1, is AAGVIQSPRHLIKEKRETATLKCYPIPRHDTVYWYQQGPGQDPQFLISFYEKMQSDKGSIPDRFSAQQFSDYHSELNMSSLELGDSALYFCASSPTEMNTEAFFGQGTRLTVV.

The rearrangement links TRBV11-1 to TRBJ1-4; no firm D call. Germline V CDR1 and CDR2: SGHAT, FQDESV (reference sequence). The CDR3 sequence is 15 residues long. V dropped 4 bases and J dropped 3 bases, with 12 bases sitting between them. CDR3 DNA: TGTGCCAGCAGCTCGGGGTCTCGGCCTAATGAAAAACTGTTTTTT. As protein: CASSSGSRPNEKLFF.

The rearrangement joins TRBV7-2 to TRBJ1-5; D is ambiguous. Germline CDR1 SGHTA, CDR2 FQGNSA. The CDR3 is made up of 14 amino acids. Trimming removed 1 base from V and 0 bases from J, with 4 bases in between. The CDR3 protein is CASSLDPSNQPQHF. The CDR3 DNA reads TGTGCCAGCAGCTTAGACCCTAGCAATCAGCCCCAGCATTTT.

The gene calls are TRBV5-1 and TRBJ1-2, with TRBD1 identical over 7 bases. The V gene's germline CDR1 is SGHRS and CDR2 YFSETQ. CDR3 size: 15 residues. The trim removed 5 bases at V and 4 bases at J, leaving 11 bases unmatched. This CDR3 reads CASRGNTGEVYGYTF. The CDR3 DNA sequence: TGCGCCAGCAGGGGAAATACAGGGGAGGTCTATGGCTACACCTTC.

V gene TRBV29-1 combines with J gene TRBJ1-1, with D maybe TRBD1 (6 bases). The ends were cut back, 7 bases at V and 0 bases at J, with 9 bases in the middle. The CDR3 consists of 12 residues. CDR1 and CDR2 from the germline V gene are SQVTM and ANQGSEA. Here the CDR3 reads CSAGALNTEAFF. CDR3 coding DNA: TGCAGCGCAGGGGCCCTGAACACTGAAGCTTTCTTT.

The chain links TRBV18 to TRBJ2-7; D possibly corresponds to TRBD1 (5 bases). Germline CDR1 and CDR2: KGHSH and LQKENI. The CDR3 has 13 amino acids. V was shortened by 6 bases and J by 2 bases, with 11 bases between the two germline ends. The CDR3 reads CASSMTETYEQYF. DNA of the CDR3: TGTGCCAGCTCTATGACAGAAACCTACGAGCAGTACTTC.

The V call is TRBV30, the J call TRBJ1-6; D remains unclear. CDR3 length: 13 amino acids. Germline V CDR1 and CDR2: GTSNPN, SVGIG (reference sequence). V lost 5 bases to trimming and J lost 4 bases, with 9 bases between them. The CDR3 nucleotides read TGTGCCTGGTCCCCGGAATATAATTCACCCCTCCACTTT. Translating it yields CAWSPEYNSPLHF.